This T cell receptor beta chain was retrieved from a study of PD-L1 blockade in urothelial cancer. A note on this clone: A junction end diverges from the germline sequence, so it may reflect a read error.

Time point noted: pretreatment peripheral blood. Measured with immunoSEQ multiplex PCR; TCRdb has only the in-frame clones, and not every one. Of around 57,000 clones listed, 75% to 90% are singletons. Germline lookup yields CDR1 SSHAT and CDR2 FNYEAQ (reference sequence). The CDR3 totals 16 residues. The receptor's source is a man aged 65 to 85 with urothelial cancer. The V and J genes are TRBV7-7 and TRBJ2-3; 11 positions agree with TRBD2. This material consisted of PBMCs, taken around atezolizumab (anti-PD-L1) treatment. CDR3: CASSPLLAGGTDTQYF. The CDR3 DNA sequence: TGTGCTAGCAGCCCACTACTAGCGGGAGGCACAGATACGCAGTATTTT. The entire variable domain, with the rest obtained from reference TRBV7-7 and TRBJ2-3, is as follows: GAGVSQSPRYKVTKRGQDVTLRCDPISSHATLYWYQQALGQGPEFLTYFNYEAQPDKSGLPSDRFSAERPEGSISTLTIQRTEQRDSAMYRCASSPLLAGGTDTQYFGPGTRLTVL.